This is a list of T cell receptor beta chains from one sample in a study of vaccination effects on CD4 cells after COVID-19. These receptors' antigens are unknown. Sequencing used immunoSEQ multiplex PCR; TCRdb keeps in-frame clones, though not all of them. The table lists over 60,000 clones, roughly 81% of them singletons, with approximately 1.5% in the top ten. This specimen consisted of CD4+ T cells from PBMCs cultured with HCoV-229E spike peptides, obtained after COVID-19 vaccination. The receptors were sampled from a human donor who received a COVID-19 vaccine. Both conserved end residues are trimmed from each CDR3. The D gene is left open where the match is weak.

v_gene: TRBV2; j_gene: TRBJ1-5; d_gene: TRBD1; CDR3aa: ASEDRRNQPQH
v_gene: TRBV11-2; j_gene: TRBJ1-2; d_gene: TRBD1; CDR3aa: ASSGGGSANYGYT
v_gene: TRBV6-5; j_gene: TRBJ2-2; d_gene: NA; CDR3aa: ASSYSWVDGELF
v_gene: TRBV4-1; j_gene: TRBJ2-1; d_gene: TRBD2; CDR3aa: ASRQDFLGGAGNEQF
v_gene: TRBV2; j_gene: TRBJ2-1; d_gene: NA; CDR3aa: ASSEPWGGEQF
v_gene: TRBV27; j_gene: TRBJ2-5; d_gene: TRBD2; CDR3aa: ASKGEPGGAFQETQY
v_gene: TRBV19; j_gene: TRBJ1-5; d_gene: TRBD1; CDR3aa: ASSTHPGTAYQPQH
v_gene: TRBV18; j_gene: TRBJ1-1; d_gene: NA; CDR3aa: ASSPYVNTEAF
v_gene: TRBV6-5; j_gene: TRBJ1-1; d_gene: NA; CDR3aa: ASSYPHRENTEAF
v_gene: TRBV6-6; j_gene: TRBJ1-6; d_gene: NA; CDR3aa: ASRDRDRTRPDPLH
v_gene: TRBV19; j_gene: TRBJ1-1; d_gene: NA; CDR3aa: ASRMMTVNTEAF
v_gene: TRBV30; j_gene: TRBJ1-1; d_gene: TRBD1; CDR3aa: AWSEWGQGNTEAF
v_gene: TRBV9; j_gene: TRBJ2-1; d_gene: NA; CDR3aa: ASSVFGAISSYNEQF
v_gene: TRBV24-1; j_gene: TRBJ2-1; d_gene: TRBD1; CDR3aa: ATSEGTGSYNEQF
v_gene: TRBV5-1; j_gene: TRBJ2-2; d_gene: NA; CDR3aa: ASSLDTNTGELF